A single sample is the source of the 30 T cell receptor beta chains below, sequenced in a study of shared clonotypes between healthy human individuals. Clones were sequenced by immunoSEQ multiplex PCR, and TCRdb holds only the in-frame ones, with some missing. The top ten clones hold less than 0.55% of a sample with around 1.5 million clones, around 98% of them seen once. Material: naive CD4+ T cells sorted from blood. Subset defined: CD45RA+ positively selected. The receptors were gathered from a man aged 25 to 40 in good health.

The chain uses TRBV19 and TRBJ2-2; 8 nucleotides align to TRBD1. V shed 2 bases and J 0 bases; nucleotides not matched to a gene: 5. Looked up from germline, CDR1 is LNHDA and CDR2 is SQIVND (reference sequence). The CDR3 sequence is 17 residues long. For the CDR3, the DNA is TGTGCCAGTAGTATAACCGGACAGGGCGCGAACACCGGGGAGCTGTTTTTT. It yields the protein CASSITGQGANTGELFF.

The chain combines TRBV28 with TRBJ1-1; D ambiguous. The CDR3 loop spans 14 amino acids. Germline V lookup: CDR1 MDHEN, CDR2 SYDVKM. V shed 3 bases and J shed 5 bases, with 13 bases lying between them. The CDR3, as DNA: TGTGCCAGCAGTTTGGTAGCGGTTGGGACTGAAGCTTTCTTT. Protein product: CASSLVAVGTEAFF.

This chain connects TRBV27 to TRBJ1-2, with TRBD1 matching over 8 bases. Germline V gene lookup returns CDR1 MNHEY and CDR2 SMNVEV (reference sequence). The CDR3 is 15 residues long. V lost 5 bases to trimming and J lost 6 bases; unmatched junction nucleotides: 11. CDR3 in amino acids: CASSGWTGRFDGYTF. CDR3 nucleotide sequence: TGTGCCAGCAGTGGATGGACAGGGAGATTTGATGGCTACACCTTC.

For this clone: This CDR3 is also generated by other DNA sequences in the sample. This chain uses TRBV7-2 with TRBJ1-5, with 7 bases aligning to TRBD1. Germline CDR1 is SGHTA and CDR2 is FQGNSA. With 4 bases clipped from V and 1 base from J, the junction kept 1 base outside the gene matches. The CDR3 is made up of 14 amino acids. The CDR3 spells CASSSQGSNQPQHF. The CDR3, as DNA: TGTGCCAGCAGCTCACAGGGGAGCAATCAGCCCCAGCATTTT.

In the case of this clone: The sample contains more than one DNA sequence encoding this CDR3. V usage is TRBV7-2 and J usage is TRBJ1-3; D not certain. The length of the CDR3 is 15 residues. Trimming shortened V by 1 base and J by 0 bases, and 7 bases separated the two germline ends. Germline lookup yields CDR1 SGHTA and CDR2 FQGNSA. For the CDR3, the DNA is TGTGCCAGCAGCTTAGACGGTAGCTCTGGAAACACCATATATTTT. Encoded protein: CASSLDGSSGNTIYF.

The rearrangement joins TRBV9 to TRBJ1-2; 8 bases fit TRBD1. The CDR3 runs 14 residues. Germline CDR1 reads SGDLS; CDR2 reads YYNGEE. V was clipped by 0 bases and J by 7 bases; unmatched bases: 5. CDR3 nucleotide sequence: TGTGCCAGCAGCGTAGGTACAGGGGGAGGTGGCTACACCTTC. This translates into CASSVGTGGGGYTF.

The genes are TRBV5-1 and TRBJ1-2; the match to TRBD1 covers 7 bases. Trimming took 4 bases from V and 8 from J; bases not matched to a gene: 5. CDR3 size: 12 residues. The germline gives CDR1 SGHRS, CDR2 YFSETQ. The chain's CDR3 is CASSPEGAGYTF. The CDR3 bases are TGCGCCAGCAGCCCGGAGGGGGCGGGCTACACCTTC.

The chain couples TRBV5-1 to TRBJ2-7, with a weak D call TRBD2 (6 bases). V dropped 6 bases and J dropped 0 bases, with 16 bases sitting between them. Germline V gene sequence: CDR1 SGHRS, CDR2 YFSETQ. CDR3 length: 15 amino acids. The DNA of the CDR3 is TGCGCCAGCAACCCGCAGGCCGGGAGCTCCTACGAGCAGTACTTC. Amino acids: CASNPQAGSSYEQYF. The full variable domain, completed using reference TRBV5-1 and TRBJ2-7, is KAGVTQTPRYLIKTRGQQVTLSCSPISGHRSVSWYQQTPGQGLQFLFEYFSETQRNKGNFPGRFSGRQFSNSRSEMNVSTLELGDSALYLCASNPQAGSSYEQYFGPGTRLTVT.

The V call is TRBV5-4, the J call TRBJ2-5; TRBD1 aligns across 8 bases. CDR1 and CDR2 (germline): SGHNT, YYREEE (reference sequence). The J segment lost 2 bases and the V segment lost 2 bases, leaving 2 bases of the junction unmatched. The CDR3 covers 14 residues. CDR3 in amino acids: CASSLRTGQETQYF. As DNA, the CDR3 is TGTGCCAGCAGCTTAAGGACAGGGCAAGAGACCCAGTACTTC.

The CDR3 coding sequence is TGTGCCAGCAGTTACCAGGGTTTCGGTGAAAAACTGTTTTTT. It encodes CASSYQGFGEKLFF. The V and J genes are TRBV7-2 and TRBJ1-4; the D gene is possibly TRBD1 (5 bases). The CDR3 contains 14 residues. With 6 bases removed from V and 7 bases from J, the gap between germline ends came to 15 bases. Germline assignment: CDR1 SGHTA and CDR2 FQGNSA.

Here the CDR3 reads CASSPKTGHTEAFF. The CDR3 DNA reads TGTGCCAGCAGTCCAAAGACAGGGCACACTGAAGCTTTCTTT. V is TRBV6-1 and J is TRBJ1-1; 7 nucleotides align to TRBD1. The J segment lost 3 bases and the V segment lost 5 bases, leaving 6 bases of the junction unmatched. The CDR3 contains 14 residues. Per germline, CDR1 MNHNS and CDR2 SASEGT.

The V and J genes are TRBV11-2 and TRBJ2-7, with TRBD2 as a possible D gene (6 bases). The CDR3 is made up of 16 amino acids. Germline V gene sequence: CDR1 SGHAT, CDR2 FQNNGV. Trimming stripped 6 bases from V and 3 bases from J, with 21 bases between. The CDR3 DNA reads TGTGCCAGCAGTCTAGACGGGGGAGCCGCCGACTACGAGCAGTACTTC. It encodes CASSLDGGAADYEQYF.

The J gene is TRBJ1-5, the V gene TRBV7-9, with 7 bases matching TRBD1. There are 12 residues in the CDR3. Trimming removed 6 bases from V and 7 bases from J; junction bases left unmatched: 3. Germline CDR1 is SEHNR and CDR2 is FQNEAQ (reference sequence). CDR3 sequence reads: CASRTGNQPQHF. Here the CDR3 DNA reads TGTGCCAGCAGGACAGGGAACCAGCCCCAGCATTTT.

V gene TRBV18 combines with J gene TRBJ2-1; 7 bases line up with TRBD1. Germline lookup yields CDR1 KGHSH and CDR2 LQKENI. CDR3 size: 16 residues. Trimming removed 1 base from V and 8 bases from J; junction bases left unmatched: 11. CDR3 sequence (DNA): TGTGCCAGCTCACCACTCCCGGACAGGATAATGGATGAGCAGTTCTTC. This encodes CASSPLPDRIMDEQFF.

The chain combines TRBV5-6 with TRBJ2-7; a weak D match, TRBD2 (6 bases). V lost 0 bases and J 3 bases, leaving 13 bases between the germline ends. The CDR3 spans 15 residues. Germline CDR1 SGHDT, CDR2 YYEEEE. The CDR3 DNA reads TGTGCCAGCAGCTTGGGAACCGGGAGAGGCTACGAGCAGTACTTC. Translating gives CASSLGTGRGYEQYF.

A note on this clone: One end of the junction is discordant with germline, which a read error may explain. The chain combines TRBV7-7 with TRBJ2-5; D remains ambiguous. The CDR3 is 16 residues long. CDR1 is SSHAT and CDR2 is FNYEAQ in the germline V gene (reference sequence). This chain's CDR3 is CASSPLGGSSQETQYF. In nucleotides, the CDR3 is TGTGCTAGCAGCCCCCTGGGTGGCTCATCCCAAGAGACCCAGTACTTC.

The chain uses TRBV29-1 and TRBJ2-7; no clear D gene. This CDR3 contains 11 residues. V shed 6 bases and J shed 3 bases, with 9 bases lying between them. The germline gives CDR1 SQVTM, CDR2 ANQGSEA. The CDR3 is CSVGENYEQYF. The CDR3 DNA sequence: TGCAGCGTGGGTGAGAACTACGAGCAGTACTTC.

This clone came up once. The chain links TRBV19 to TRBJ2-3; 7 bases fit TRBD2. Germline V lookup: CDR1 LNHDA, CDR2 SQIVND (reference sequence). Trimming at V came to 6 bases and at J to 2 bases, leaving 8 bases not matched to a gene. This CDR3 comprises 15 residues. CDR3 nucleotide sequence: TGTGCCAGTAGCAGGACTAGTACCGACACAGATACGCAGTATTTT. Its translation: CASSRTSTDTDTQYF.

The V gene is TRBV5-5, the J gene TRBJ2-7; perhaps D is TRBD1 or TRBD2 (5 bases each). V was cut by 3 bases and J by 3 bases, with 16 bases left in between. This CDR3 contains 15 residues. Looked up from germline, CDR1 is SGHKS and CDR2 is YYEKEE (reference sequence). The CDR3 sequence is CASSSWILGGYEQYF. The CDR3 nucleotides are TGTGCCAGCAGCTCCTGGATCCTTGGGGGCTACGAGCAGTACTTC.

This sequence joins TRBV5-1 and TRBJ2-5; no firm D call. From germline, CDR1 is SGHRS and CDR2 YFSETQ. Between the trimmed V and J ends, which lost 0 bases and 3 bases, there was a span of 12 bases. The CDR3 is 15 residues long. The CDR3 loop reads CASSLAGSSEETQYF. CDR3 nucleotide sequence: TGCGCCAGCAGCTTGGCCGGATCATCCGAAGAGACCCAGTACTTC.

The chain recombines TRBV5-8 with TRBJ2-2; no firm D call. Trimming pared 0 bases from V and 7 bases from J, leaving 10 bases between. CDR3 length: 14 residues. Germline V gene lookup returns CDR1 SGHTS and CDR2 YDEGEE. The CDR3 region is CASSLGLVGGELFF. The CDR3 coding sequence is TGTGCCAGCAGCTTGGGGCTAGTTGGCGGGGAGCTGTTTTTT. Using reference TRBV5-8 and TRBJ2-2 for the parts outside the CDR3, the full variable domain is EAGVTQSPTHLIKTRGQQATLRCSPISGHTSVYWYQQALGLGLQFLLWYDEGEERNRGNFPPRFSGRQFPNYSSELNVNALELEDSALYLCASSLGLVGGELFFGEGSRLTVL.

This rearrangement joins TRBV19 to TRBJ2-1, with D maybe TRBD2 (6 bases). The CDR3 is 19 amino acids. Trimming stripped 3 bases from V and 0 bases from J, with 21 bases between. Per the germline V gene, CDR1 is LNHDA and CDR2 is SQIVND (reference sequence). CDR3 coding DNA: TGTGCCAGTAGTATTGTGGGACTGAAATTGAGAAGCTCCTACAATGAGCAGTTCTTC. This codes for CASSIVGLKLRSSYNEQFF.

The rearrangement uses TRBV4-3 and TRBJ2-3; D possibly corresponds to TRBD1 (6 bases). Trimming took 1 base from V and 4 from J, leaving 15 bases between them. CDR1 is LGHNA, CDR2 YSLEER, per germline. There are 16 residues in the CDR3. The CDR3: CASSQVLGGWADTQYF. The DNA of the CDR3 is TGCGCCAGCAGCCAAGTGTTAGGGGGTTGGGCAGATACGCAGTATTTT.

The chain employs TRBV9 and TRBJ1-5; D unresolved. The ends were cut back, 3 bases at V and 2 bases at J, with 6 bases in the middle. Germline V CDR1 and CDR2: SGDLS, YYNGEE. This CDR3 is 13 amino acids long. The CDR3 sequence: CASSADGNQPQHF. CDR3 in DNA: TGTGCCAGCAGCGCGGACGGCAATCAGCCCCAGCATTTT.

The rearrangement uses TRBV2 and TRBJ2-5; possible D gene TRBD2, 6 bases. Between the trimmed V and J ends, which lost 6 bases and 1 base, there was a span of 15 bases. CDR1 is SNHLY, CDR2 FYNNEI, per germline. The CDR3 sequence is 15 residues long. CDR3 DNA sequence: TGTGCCAGCAGCGGGCAGGGAGGTTCCCAAGAGACCCAGTACTTC. It is translated as CASSGQGGSQETQYF.

The V and J genes are TRBV11-2 and TRBJ2-2; D is uncertain. Germline CDR1 reads SGHAT; CDR2 reads FQNNGV. Trimming cost V 5 bases and J 6 bases, with 13 bases left between them. The CDR3 contains 14 residues. CDR3 loop: CASSTEVVAGELFF. CDR3 nucleotides: TGTGCCAGCAGCACAGAGGTCGTCGCCGGGGAGCTGTTTTTT.

V usage is TRBV7-5 and J usage is TRBJ2-1; the D call TRBD2 from the table was never checked on the DNA. TRBV7-5 is termed a pseudogene. The CDR3 has 19 residues. The DNA of the CDR3 is TGTGTCAGAAGCTCAGGGCCGTCTCAGACTAGAGTGTTGTGGGGTGAGCAGTTCTTC. This codes for CVRSSGPSQTRVLWGEQFF.

The chain recombines TRBV27 with TRBJ2-1; D might be TRBD2 (6 bases). CDR1 is MNHEY, CDR2 SMNVEV, per germline (reference sequence). CDR3 length equals 14 residues. Deletions cut 3 bases from V and 5 bases from J, with 11 bases between. The CDR3 DNA reads TGTGCCAGCAGTTTTGGGGGGTTGAACAATGAGCAGTTCTTC. This codes for CASSFGGLNNEQFF.

The chain has TRBV6-1 and TRBJ2-2; D unresolved. V dropped 1 base and J dropped 6 bases, with 12 bases sitting between them. This CDR3 contains 15 residues. Germline loops: CDR1 MNHNS, CDR2 SASEGT. The CDR3 DNA reads as TGTGCCAGCAGTGAAGGGCAACTTCGGTCCGGGGAGCTGTTTTTT. Translating gives CASSEGQLRSGELFF.

The V call is TRBV5-1, the J call TRBJ2-1, with D possibly matching TRBD1 (5 bases). The CDR3 extends over 14 amino acids. Trimming shortened V by 4 bases and J by 6 bases, and 14 bases separated the two germline ends. CDR1 and CDR2 (germline): SGHRS, YFSETQ. CDR3 nucleotides: TGCGCCAGCAGCCCACTCAACCAGGGCAATGAGCAGTTCTTC. Protein sequence: CASSPLNQGNEQFF.